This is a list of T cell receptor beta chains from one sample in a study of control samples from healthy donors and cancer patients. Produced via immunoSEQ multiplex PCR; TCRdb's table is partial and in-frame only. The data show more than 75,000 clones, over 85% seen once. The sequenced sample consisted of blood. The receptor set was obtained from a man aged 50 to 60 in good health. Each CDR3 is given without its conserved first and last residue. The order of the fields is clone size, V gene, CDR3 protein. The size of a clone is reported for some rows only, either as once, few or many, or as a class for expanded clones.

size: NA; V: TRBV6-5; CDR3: ASSLTGNRGTEAF
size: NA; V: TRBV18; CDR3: ASSRSGGSTGELF
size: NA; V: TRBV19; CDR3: ASSIRAGIDTGELF
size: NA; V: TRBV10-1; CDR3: ASSEIRAGQETQY
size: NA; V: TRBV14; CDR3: ASSQGGGGTEAF
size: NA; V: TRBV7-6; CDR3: ASSLAGAGKQF
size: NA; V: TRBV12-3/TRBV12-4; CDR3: ASSLRGSGYT
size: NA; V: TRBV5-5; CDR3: ASTHGTGNTGELF
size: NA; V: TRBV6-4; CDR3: ASSDFSRSSYNEQF
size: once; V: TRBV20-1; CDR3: SASLGLAFANEQF
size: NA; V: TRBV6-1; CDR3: ASSEGNSNQPQH
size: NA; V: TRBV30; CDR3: AWTTGQGTRANYGYT
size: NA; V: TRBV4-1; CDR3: ASSQASGTSLYGYT
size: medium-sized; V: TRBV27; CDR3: ASSSLGQGNNSPLH
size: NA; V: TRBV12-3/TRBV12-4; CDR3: ASSLTRGEQY
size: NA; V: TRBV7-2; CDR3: ASSPDGHVGTDTQY
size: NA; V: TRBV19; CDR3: ASINSGGGEQF
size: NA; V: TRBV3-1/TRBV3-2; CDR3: ASSHSGEKLF
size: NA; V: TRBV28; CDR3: ATAGNYGYT
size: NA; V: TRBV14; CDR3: ASSRGLAGSYNEQF
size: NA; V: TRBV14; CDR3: ASSQERGQLGYT
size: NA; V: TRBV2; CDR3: ASSEVLQGDEKLF
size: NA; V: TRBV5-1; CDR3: ASSRANTGTLAGVGTDTQY
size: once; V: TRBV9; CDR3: ASSVGADTQY
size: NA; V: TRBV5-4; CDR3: ASSLYLRDRENGYT
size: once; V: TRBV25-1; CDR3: ASSDRTGLTEKLF
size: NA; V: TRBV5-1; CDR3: ASSLQPGQGTFFEQY
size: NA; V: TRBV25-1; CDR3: ASSQTGEAF
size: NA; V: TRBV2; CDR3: ASSGTSGDSYNEQF
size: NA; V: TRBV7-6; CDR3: ASSLVAGPWEASSYNEQF
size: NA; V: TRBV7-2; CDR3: ASSFGLRFGFEQF
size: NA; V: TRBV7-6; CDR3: ASSFSGQGVGGYT